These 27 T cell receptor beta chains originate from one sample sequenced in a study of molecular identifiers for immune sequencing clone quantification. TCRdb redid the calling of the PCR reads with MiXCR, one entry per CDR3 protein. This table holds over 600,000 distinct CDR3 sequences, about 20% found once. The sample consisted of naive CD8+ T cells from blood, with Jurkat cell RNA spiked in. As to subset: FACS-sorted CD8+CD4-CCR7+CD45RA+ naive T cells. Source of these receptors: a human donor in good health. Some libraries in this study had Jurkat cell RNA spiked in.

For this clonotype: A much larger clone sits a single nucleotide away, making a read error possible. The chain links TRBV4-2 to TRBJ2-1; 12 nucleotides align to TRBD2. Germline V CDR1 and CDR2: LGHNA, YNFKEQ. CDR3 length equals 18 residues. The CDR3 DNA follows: TGTGCCAGCAGCCAAGCCCTAGCGGGAGGGCCAGGGTACAGTGAGCAGTTCTTC. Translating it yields CASSQALAGGPGYSEQFF.

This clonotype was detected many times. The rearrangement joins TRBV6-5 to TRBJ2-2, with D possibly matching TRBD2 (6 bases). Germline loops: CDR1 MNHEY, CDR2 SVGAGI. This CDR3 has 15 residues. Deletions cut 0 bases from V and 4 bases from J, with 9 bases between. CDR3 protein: CASSYSTEGTGELFF. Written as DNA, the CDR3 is TGTGCCAGCAGTTACTCGACGGAGGGCACCGGGGAGCTGTTTTTT.

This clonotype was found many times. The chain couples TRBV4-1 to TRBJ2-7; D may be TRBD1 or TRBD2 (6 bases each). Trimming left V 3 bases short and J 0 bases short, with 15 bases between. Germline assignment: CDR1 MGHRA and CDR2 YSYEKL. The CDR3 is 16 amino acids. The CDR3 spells CASSHTGATGSYEQYF. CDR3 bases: TGCGCCAGCAGCCACACGGGAGCGACAGGCTCCTACGAGCAGTACTTC.

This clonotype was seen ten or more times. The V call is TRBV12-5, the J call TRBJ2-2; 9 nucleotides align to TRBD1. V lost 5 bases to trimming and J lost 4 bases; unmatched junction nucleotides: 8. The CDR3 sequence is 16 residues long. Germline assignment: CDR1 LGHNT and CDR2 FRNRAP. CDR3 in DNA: TGTGCTAGTGGTATACCACAGGGGGCCCGCACCGGGGAGCTGTTTTTT. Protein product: CASGIPQGARTGELFF.

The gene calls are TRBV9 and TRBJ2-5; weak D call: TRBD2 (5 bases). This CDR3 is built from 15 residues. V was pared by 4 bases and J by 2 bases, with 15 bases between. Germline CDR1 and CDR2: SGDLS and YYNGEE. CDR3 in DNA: TGTGCCAGCAGCAACCGAGGGAACCAACAAGAGACCCAGTACTTC. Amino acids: CASSNRGNQQETQYF.

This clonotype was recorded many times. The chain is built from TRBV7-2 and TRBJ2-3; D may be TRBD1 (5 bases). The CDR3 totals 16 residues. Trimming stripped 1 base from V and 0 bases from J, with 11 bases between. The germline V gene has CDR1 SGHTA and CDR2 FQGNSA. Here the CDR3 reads CASSLVVSGSTDTQYF. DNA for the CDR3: TGTGCCAGCAGCTTAGTGGTATCAGGGAGCACAGATACGCAGTATTTT. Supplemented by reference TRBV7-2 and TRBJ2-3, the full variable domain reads GAGVSQSPSNKVTEKGKDVELRCDPISGHTALYWYRQSLGQGLEFLIYFQGNSAPDKSGLPSDRFSAERTGGSVSTLTIQRTQQEDSAVYLCASSLVVSGSTDTQYFGPGTRLTVL.

The DNA of the CDR3 is TGCGCCAGCAGCCAAGATCAGGGCATCACGGACGACACCTTC. This gives the protein CASSQDQGITDDTF. The chain joins TRBV4-1 to TRBJ1-2, with D possibly being TRBD1 (5 bases). Trimming pared 0 bases from V and 12 bases from J, leaving 17 bases between. The germline V gene encodes CDR1 MGHRA and CDR2 YSYEKL. The CDR3 extends over 14 amino acids.

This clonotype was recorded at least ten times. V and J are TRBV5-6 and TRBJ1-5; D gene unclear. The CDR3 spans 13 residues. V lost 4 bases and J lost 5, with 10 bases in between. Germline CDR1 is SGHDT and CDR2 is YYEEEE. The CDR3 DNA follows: TGTGCCAGCAGCCCGGGCAGCGATCAGCCCCAGCATTTT. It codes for CASSPGSDQPQHF.

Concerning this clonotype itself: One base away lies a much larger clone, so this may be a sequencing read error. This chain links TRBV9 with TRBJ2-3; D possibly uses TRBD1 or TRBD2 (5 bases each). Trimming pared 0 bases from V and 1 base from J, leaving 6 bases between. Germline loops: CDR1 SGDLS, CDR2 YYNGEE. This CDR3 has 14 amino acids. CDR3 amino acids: CASSVGDGTDTQYF. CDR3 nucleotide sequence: TGTGCCAGCAGCGTAGGGGACGGCACAGATACGCAGTATTTT. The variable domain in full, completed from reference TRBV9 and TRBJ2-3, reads DSGVTQTPKHLITATGQRVTLRCSPRSGDLSVYWYQQSLDQGLQFLIQYYNGEERAKGNILERFSAQQFPDLHSELNLSSLELGDSALYFCASSVGDGTDTQYFGPGTRLTVL.

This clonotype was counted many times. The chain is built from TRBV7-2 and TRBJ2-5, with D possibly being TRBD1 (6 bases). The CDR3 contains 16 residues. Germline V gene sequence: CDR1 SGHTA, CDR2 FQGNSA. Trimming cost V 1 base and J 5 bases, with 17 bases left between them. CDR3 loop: CASSLGVGPGVETQYF. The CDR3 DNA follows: TGTGCCAGCAGCTTAGGAGTCGGACCAGGGGTGGAGACCCAGTACTTC. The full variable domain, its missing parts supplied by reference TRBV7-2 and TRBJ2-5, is GAGVSQSPSNKVTEKGKDVELRCDPISGHTALYWYRQSLGQGLEFLIYFQGNSAPDKSGLPSDRFSAERTGGSVSTLTIQRTQQEDSAVYLCASSLGVGPGVETQYFGPGTRLLVL.

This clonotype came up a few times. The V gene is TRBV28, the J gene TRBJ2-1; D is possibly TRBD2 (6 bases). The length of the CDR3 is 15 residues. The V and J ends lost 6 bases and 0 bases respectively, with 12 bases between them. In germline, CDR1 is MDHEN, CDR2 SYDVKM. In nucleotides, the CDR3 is TGTGCCAGCAGCATAGCGGAGAGCTCCTACAATGAGCAGTTCTTC. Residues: CASSIAESSYNEQFF.

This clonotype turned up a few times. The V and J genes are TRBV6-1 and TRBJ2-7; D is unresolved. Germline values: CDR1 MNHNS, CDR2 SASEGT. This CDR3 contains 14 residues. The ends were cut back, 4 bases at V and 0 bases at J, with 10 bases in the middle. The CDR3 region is CASSGVRSSYEQYF. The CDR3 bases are TGTGCCAGCAGTGGCGTCAGGAGCTCCTACGAGCAGTACTTC.

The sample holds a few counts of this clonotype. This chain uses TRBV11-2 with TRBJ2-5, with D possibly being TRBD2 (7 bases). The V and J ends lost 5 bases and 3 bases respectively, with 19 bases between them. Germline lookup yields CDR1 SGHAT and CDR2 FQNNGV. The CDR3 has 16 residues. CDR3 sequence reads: CASSPPYEGGKETQYF. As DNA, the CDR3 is TGTGCCAGCAGCCCCCCATATGAGGGGGGGAAAGAGACCCAGTACTTC.

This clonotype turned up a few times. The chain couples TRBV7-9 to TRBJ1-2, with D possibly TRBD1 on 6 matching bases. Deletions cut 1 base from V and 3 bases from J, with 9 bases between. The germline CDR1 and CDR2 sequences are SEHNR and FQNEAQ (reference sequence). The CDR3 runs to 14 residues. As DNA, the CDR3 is TGTGCCAGCAGCTTAGAGGAGGGGGACTATGGCTACACCTTC. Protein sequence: CASSLEEGDYGYTF. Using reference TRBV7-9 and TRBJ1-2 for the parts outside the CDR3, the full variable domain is DTGVSQNPRHKITKRGQNVTFRCDPISEHNRLYWYRQTLGQGPEFLTYFQNEAQLEKSRLLSDRFSAERPKGSFSTLEIQRTEQGDSAMYLCASSLEEGDYGYTFGSGTRLTVV.

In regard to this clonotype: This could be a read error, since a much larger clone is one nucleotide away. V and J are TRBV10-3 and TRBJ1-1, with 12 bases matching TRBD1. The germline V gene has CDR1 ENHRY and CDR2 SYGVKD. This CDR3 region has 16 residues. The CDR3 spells CAISDPGTGGITGAFF. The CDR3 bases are TGTGCCATCAGTGACCCCGGGACAGGGGGCATTACTGGAGCTTTCTTT.

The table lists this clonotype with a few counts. The CDR3 is CASSFRLGPGEKLFF. In DNA form, the CDR3 reads TGTGCCAGCAGTTTTCGACTTGGGCCGGGCGAAAAACTGTTTTTT. The chain links TRBV28 to TRBJ1-4, with D hard to call. The CDR3 totals 15 residues. Germline CDR1 and CDR2: MDHEN and SYDVKM. Trimming took off 3 bases at V and 8 bases at J, with 16 bases between the two ends.

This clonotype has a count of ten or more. The CDR3 sequence: CASKGLVSTDTQYF. CDR3 coding DNA: TGTGCCAGCAAGGGACTGGTTAGCACAGATACGCAGTATTTT. The chain joins TRBV27 to TRBJ2-3; TRBD2 might be the D (6 bases). Germline lookup yields CDR1 MNHEY and CDR2 SMNVEV (reference sequence). Trimming stripped 7 bases from V and 0 bases from J, with 11 bases between. This CDR3 is 14 amino acids long.

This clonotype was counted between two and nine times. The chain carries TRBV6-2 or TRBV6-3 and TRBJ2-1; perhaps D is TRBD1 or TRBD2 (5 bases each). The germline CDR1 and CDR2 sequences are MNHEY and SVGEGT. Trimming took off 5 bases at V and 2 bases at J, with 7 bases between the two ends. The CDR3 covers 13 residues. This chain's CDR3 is CASSMGAYNEQFF. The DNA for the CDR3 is TGTGCCAGCAGTATGGGGGCCTACAATGAGCAGTTCTTC.

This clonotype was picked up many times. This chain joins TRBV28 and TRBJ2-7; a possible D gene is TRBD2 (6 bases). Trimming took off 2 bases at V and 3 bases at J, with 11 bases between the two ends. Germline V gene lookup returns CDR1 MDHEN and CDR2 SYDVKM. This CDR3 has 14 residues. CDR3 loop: CASSLPGEVYEQYF. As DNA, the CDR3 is TGTGCCAGCAGTTTACCCGGGGAGGTCTACGAGCAGTACTTC.

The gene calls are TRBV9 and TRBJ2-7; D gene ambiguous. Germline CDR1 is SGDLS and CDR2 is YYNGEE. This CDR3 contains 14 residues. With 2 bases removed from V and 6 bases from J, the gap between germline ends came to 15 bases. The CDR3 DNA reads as TGTGCCAGCAGCGTGGGTACTATGAAGACCGAGCAGTACTTC. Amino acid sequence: CASSVGTMKTEQYF.

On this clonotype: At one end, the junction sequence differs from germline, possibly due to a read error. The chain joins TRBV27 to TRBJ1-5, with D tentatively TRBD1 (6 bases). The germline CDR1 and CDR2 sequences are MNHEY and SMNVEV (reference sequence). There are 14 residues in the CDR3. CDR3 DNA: TGTGCCCGCAGTTTCGGGGGCCACGATCAGCCCCAGCATTTT. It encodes CARSFGGHDQPQHF.

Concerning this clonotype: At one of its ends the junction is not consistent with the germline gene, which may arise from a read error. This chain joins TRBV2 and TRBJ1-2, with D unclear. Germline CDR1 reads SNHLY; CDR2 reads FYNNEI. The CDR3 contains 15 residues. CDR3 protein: CASSVSAEPNYGYSF. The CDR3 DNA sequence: TGTGCCAGCAGTGTATCGGCAGAACCTAACTATGGCTACAGCTTC.

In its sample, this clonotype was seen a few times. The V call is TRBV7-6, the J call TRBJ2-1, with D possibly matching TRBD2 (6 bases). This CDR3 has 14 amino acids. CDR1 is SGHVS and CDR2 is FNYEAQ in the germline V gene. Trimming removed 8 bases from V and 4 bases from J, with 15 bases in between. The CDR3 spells CASQEYGGYNEQFF. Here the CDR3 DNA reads TGTGCCAGCCAAGAGTATGGGGGGTACAATGAGCAGTTCTTC.

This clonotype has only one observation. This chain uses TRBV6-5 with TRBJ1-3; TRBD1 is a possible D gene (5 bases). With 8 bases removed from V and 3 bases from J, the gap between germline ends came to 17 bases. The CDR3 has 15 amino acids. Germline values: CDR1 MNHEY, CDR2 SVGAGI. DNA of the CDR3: TGTGCCAGCTCTGTAGACGGGGCGAGTGGAAACACCATATATTTT. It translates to CASSVDGASGNTIYF.

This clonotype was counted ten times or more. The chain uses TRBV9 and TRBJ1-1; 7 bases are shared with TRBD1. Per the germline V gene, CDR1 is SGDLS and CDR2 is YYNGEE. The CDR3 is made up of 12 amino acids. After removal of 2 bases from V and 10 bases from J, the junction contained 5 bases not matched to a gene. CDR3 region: CASSVEQGRAFF. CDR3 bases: TGTGCCAGCAGCGTGGAACAGGGGAGAGCTTTCTTT. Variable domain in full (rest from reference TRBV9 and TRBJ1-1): DSGVTQTPKHLITATGQRVTLRCSPRSGDLSVYWYQQSLDQGLQFLIQYYNGEERAKGNILERFSAQQFPDLHSELNLSSLELGDSALYFCASSVEQGRAFFGQGTRLTVV.

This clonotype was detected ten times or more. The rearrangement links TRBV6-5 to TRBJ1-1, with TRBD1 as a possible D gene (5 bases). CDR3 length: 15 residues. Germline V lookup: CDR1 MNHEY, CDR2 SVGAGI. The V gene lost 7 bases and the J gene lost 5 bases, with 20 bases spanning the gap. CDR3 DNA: TGTGCCAGCATCCTATCCCAGGGTGGTGGGACTGAAGCTTTCTTT. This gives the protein CASILSQGGGTEAFF.

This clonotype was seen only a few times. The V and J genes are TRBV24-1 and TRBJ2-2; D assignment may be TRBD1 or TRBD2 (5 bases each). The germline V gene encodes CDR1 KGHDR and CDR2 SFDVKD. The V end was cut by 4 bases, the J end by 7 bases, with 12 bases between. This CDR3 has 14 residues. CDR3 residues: CATSDGASGGELFF. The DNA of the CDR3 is TGTGCCACCAGTGACGGGGCCTCGGGCGGGGAGCTGTTTTTT.